This T cell receptor (beta chain) stems from a study of response to subunit inactivated influenza vaccine. Study findings and constraints: It was the authors' suggestion that each seasonal influenza vaccination recruits few new T cells.

One entry per CDR3 protein results from TCRdb running MiXCR on the RT-PCR reads. Counted here are hundreds of thousands of distinct CDR3 sequences, approximately 7.6% occurring once; the ten biggest clones make up 10% to 15%. In its sample, this clonotype was seen a few times. Its matching antigen is unknown. The TCR was taken from a man in his fifties or sixties who received an inactivated influenza vaccine. The specimen was PBMCs from blood, collected roughly 24 months after vaccination.

The CDR3 region has the DNA TGTGCCAGCTCACTGAATAAGGACTCTGCGGAGACCCAGTACTTC. This sequence encodes CASSLNKDSAETQYF. The V and J genes are TRBV18 and TRBJ2-5; D is possibly TRBD2 (5 bases). Germline CDR1 reads KGHSH; CDR2 reads LQKENI. Trimming took off 4 bases at V and 5 bases at J, with 17 bases between the two ends. The CDR3 runs to 15 residues.